A selection of T cell receptor beta chains follows, all from one sample in a study of OX40 agonist ivuxolimab in advanced cancers. The assay was immunoSEQ multiplex PCR, and TCRdb's table has in-frame clones only and misses some. The table shows over 20,000 clones, with approximately 81% occurring only once. The starting material was CD4+ or CD8+ T cells sorted from blood, obtained in a trial of the OX40 agonist ivuxolimab. Source of these receptors: an adult with an advanced solid tumor such as melanoma, head and neck, liver or kidney cancer. Each CDR3 is given with its conserved first and last residue. D genes are given only for firm matches. Rows may omit the clone size; those that give it use once, few, many or a size class.

abundance: NA; j_gene: TRBJ2-3; v_gene: TRBV10-3; d_gene: TRBD2; CDR3aa: CAIAGGITDTQYF; CDR3nt: TGTGCCATAGCGGGGGGAATCACAGATACGCAGTATTTT
abundance: NA; j_gene: TRBJ1-3; v_gene: TRBV9; d_gene: NA; CDR3aa: CASSLTGVSGNTIYF; CDR3nt: TGTGCCAGCAGCCTCACAGGAGTCTCTGGAAACACCATATATTTT
abundance: NA; j_gene: TRBJ2-7; v_gene: TRBV9; d_gene: TRBD1; CDR3aa: CASSARQGGHEQYF; CDR3nt: TGTGCCAGCAGCGCCCGACAGGGCGGCCACGAGCAGTACTTC
abundance: NA; j_gene: TRBJ2-1; v_gene: TRBV6-5; d_gene: TRBD2; CDR3aa: CASSYSVSGFHNEQFF; CDR3nt: TGTGCCAGCAGTTACTCGGTTAGCGGGTTCCACAATGAGCAGTTCTTC
abundance: NA; j_gene: TRBJ2-7; v_gene: TRBV4-1; d_gene: NA; CDR3aa: CASSQDGYAYEQYF; CDR3nt: TGCGCCAGCAGCCAAGATGGTTACGCCTACGAGCAGTACTTC
abundance: NA; j_gene: TRBJ1-2; v_gene: TRBV5-1; d_gene: NA; CDR3aa: CASSLESPTGSGGYTF; CDR3nt: TGCGCCAGCAGCTTGGAGTCCCCAACAGGGTCCGGTGGCTACACCTTC
abundance: NA; j_gene: TRBJ2-1; v_gene: TRBV9; d_gene: TRBD1; CDR3aa: CASSVDGTDYNEQFF; CDR3nt: TGTGCCAGCAGCGTAGACGGGACAGATTACAATGAGCAGTTCTTC
abundance: once; j_gene: TRBJ2-7; v_gene: TRBV7-8; d_gene: NA; CDR3aa: CASSADPGSYEQYF; CDR3nt: TGTGCCAGCAGCGCCGACCCGGGCAGCTACGAGCAGTACTTC
abundance: NA; j_gene: TRBJ2-2; v_gene: TRBV7-8; d_gene: NA; CDR3aa: CASSLGGGTGELFF; CDR3nt: TGTGCCAGCAGCTTAGGAGGGGGCACCGGGGAGCTGTTTTTT
abundance: NA; j_gene: TRBJ2-2; v_gene: TRBV19; d_gene: NA; CDR3aa: CASTWTANTGELFF; CDR3nt: TGTGCCAGTACCTGGACGGCGAACACCGGGGAGCTGTTTTTT
abundance: NA; j_gene: TRBJ2-3; v_gene: TRBV27; d_gene: TRBD2; CDR3aa: CASEPSGGATDTQYF; CDR3nt: TGTGCCAGCGAACCTAGCGGGGGGGCAACAGATACGCAGTATTTT
abundance: NA; j_gene: TRBJ1-1; v_gene: TRBV4-1; d_gene: NA; CDR3aa: CASSPTANTEAFF; CDR3nt: TGCGCCAGCAGCCCAACAGCGAACACTGAAGCTTTCTTT
abundance: NA; j_gene: TRBJ1-1; v_gene: TRBV10-3; d_gene: TRBD1; CDR3aa: CAISDTGGNTEAFF; CDR3nt: TGTGCCATCAGTGATACAGGGGGGAACACTGAAGCTTTCTTT
abundance: few; j_gene: TRBJ2-1; v_gene: TRBV6-5; d_gene: NA; CDR3aa: CASSYRYVLGNEQFF; CDR3nt: TGTGCCAGCAGTTATCGGTACGTTCTTGGCAATGAGCAGTTCTTC
abundance: NA; j_gene: TRBJ2-7; v_gene: TRBV5-6; d_gene: NA; CDR3aa: CASKGQTYEQYF; CDR3nt: TGTGCCAGCAAAGGACAGACATACGAGCAGTACTTC
abundance: few; j_gene: TRBJ1-5; v_gene: TRBV4-1; d_gene: NA; CDR3aa: CASSQDRSSNQPQHF; CDR3nt: TGCGCCAGCAGCCAAGACCGTTCTAGCAATCAGCCCCAGCATTTT
abundance: few; j_gene: TRBJ2-4; v_gene: TRBV5-6; d_gene: NA; CDR3aa: CASSLRRGDIQYF; CDR3nt: TGTGCCAGCAGCTTACGGAGAGGAGACATTCAGTACTTC
abundance: NA; j_gene: TRBJ1-5; v_gene: TRBV27; d_gene: NA; CDR3aa: CASSLRGKQPQHF; CDR3nt: TGTGCCAGCAGTTTAAGGGGGAAACAGCCCCAGCATTTT
abundance: NA; j_gene: TRBJ1-5; v_gene: TRBV21-1; d_gene: NA; CDR3aa: CASSKAANQPQHF; CDR3nt: TGTGCCAGCAGCAAAGCGGCGAATCAGCCCCAGCATTTT
abundance: NA; j_gene: TRBJ2-7; v_gene: TRBV5-4; d_gene: NA; CDR3aa: CASRPGPSSYEQYF; CDR3nt: TGTGCCAGCAGACCGGGGCCGAGCTCCTACGAGCAGTACTTC
abundance: NA; j_gene: TRBJ1-1; v_gene: TRBV7-6; d_gene: NA; CDR3aa: CASSAGQNTEAFF; CDR3nt: TGTGCCAGCAGCGCAGGGCAGAACACTGAAGCTTTCTTT
abundance: NA; j_gene: TRBJ1-1; v_gene: TRBV9; d_gene: NA; CDR3aa: CASSPLVATGRNTEAFF; CDR3nt: TGTGCCAGCAGCCCGCTGGTTGCGACGGGGAGGAACACTGAAGCTTTCTTT
abundance: NA; j_gene: TRBJ2-7; v_gene: TRBV7-2; d_gene: TRBD2; CDR3aa: CASSSLRGGQQYF; CDR3nt: TGTGCCAGCAGCTCTCTGCGGGGGGGACAGCAGTACTTC
abundance: NA; j_gene: TRBJ2-1; v_gene: TRBV25-1; d_gene: NA; CDR3aa: CASSGGPGNEQFF; CDR3nt: TGTGCCAGCAGCGGGGGGCCTGGGAATGAGCAGTTCTTC
abundance: NA; j_gene: TRBJ2-7; v_gene: TRBV27; d_gene: NA; CDR3aa: CASSPRQGSGYEQYF; CDR3nt: TGTGCCAGCAGTCCCCGCCAGGGGTCAGGCTACGAGCAGTACTTC
abundance: NA; j_gene: TRBJ2-7; v_gene: TRBV7-9; d_gene: TRBD2; CDR3aa: CASSLVGGAYEQYF; CDR3nt: TGTGCCAGCAGCTTAGTTGGGGGGGCCTACGAGCAGTACTTC
abundance: NA; j_gene: TRBJ1-2; v_gene: TRBV19; d_gene: TRBD1; CDR3aa: CASSIDLPGTVYGYTF; CDR3nt: TGTGCCAGTAGTATAGATCTACCCGGGACAGTCTATGGCTACACCTTC